These T cell receptor beta chains were read from a single sample in a study of T cell repertoires in cytomegalovirus infection. TCRdb re-called the reads through MiXCR, storing one row per CDR3 protein. The sample records around 200,000 distinct CDR3 sequences, 17% being singletons. Sequencing was done on a sample of CD8+ T cells from PBMCs. The receptors here all came from a human donor in good health (CMV status not recorded). Some clones in this sample may be carry-over from other donors' samples. CDR3s include the opening cysteine and the closing phenylalanine or tryptophan. D genes are given only for firm matches. Expanded clones get a size class; other rows say once, few or many, or leave the size out.

NA	TRBJ2-1	NA	TRBV6-2/TRBV6-3	TGTGCCAGCAGCGGCTCCGGGACCAACAATGAGCAGTTCTTC	CASSGSGTNNEQFF
NA	TRBJ2-7	NA	TRBV7-9	TGTGCCAGCAGCTCGAGGTCGACCTACGAGCAGTACTTC	CASSSRSTYEQYF
once	TRBJ1-2	NA	TRBV7-6	TGTGCCAGCAGCTTAGCCCGGGACCCGCGGTATGGCTACACCTTC	CASSLARDPRYGYTF
many	TRBJ1-2	NA	TRBV5-1	TGCGCCAGCAGCTTGATGGCAGGGAGTCAGTATGGCTACACCTTC	CASSLMAGSQYGYTF
many	TRBJ2-7	TRBD1	TRBV28	TGTGCCAGCAGACCACAGGGGGACGGGTTCGAGCAGTACTTC	CASRPQGDGFEQYF
NA	TRBJ1-6	NA	TRBV7-2	TGTGCCAGCAGCCGGTTAGGGGTGCCCGATTCACCCCTCCACTTT	CASSRLGVPDSPLHF
few	TRBJ2-7	TRBD1	TRBV9	TGTGCCAGCAGCTCTTCCCGGGACAGGGGCTACGAGCAGTACTTC	CASSSSRDRGYEQYF
NA	TRBJ2-7	NA	TRBV10-3	TGTGCCATCAGTGAAGTCAGACACGAGCAGTACTTC	CAISEVRHEQYF
NA	TRBJ1-2	TRBD1	TRBV12-3/TRBV12-4	TGTGCCAGCAGCCCAGGGACAGGGTTATATGGCTACACCTTC	CASSPGTGLYGYTF
once	TRBJ2-5	TRBD2	TRBV12-3/TRBV12-4	TGTGCCAGCACGCCGGGAGGGACGGAGACCCAGTACTTC	CASTPGGTETQYF
NA	TRBJ1-2	NA	TRBV28	TGTGCCAGCAGTTCTCCCAAGGTCCGGGTGGCTGGCTACACCTTC	CASSSPKVRVAGYTF
NA	TRBJ1-5	NA	TRBV29-1	TGCAGCGTTGGTAGGGCAGGGGGCAATCAGCCCCAGCATTTT	CSVGRAGGNQPQHF
NA	TRBJ1-2	NA	TRBV7-2	TGTGCCAGCAGCTTAGTTCCGGGGGCGTATGGCTACACCTTC	CASSLVPGAYGYTF
few	TRBJ2-2	TRBD1	TRBV4-3	TGCGCCAGCAGCCAAGATAGAAGACAGGGGGCCACCGGGGAGCTGTTTTTT	CASSQDRRQGATGELFF
few	TRBJ2-7	NA	TRBV15	TGTGCCACCCGCTACAAGAGCTCCTACGAGCAGTACTTC	CATRYKSSYEQYF
NA	TRBJ1-3	NA	TRBV14	TGTGCCAGCAGCCAAGGACTATGGGAAAGAAGCTCTGGAAACACCATATATTTT	CASSQGLWERSSGNTIYF
few	TRBJ1-4	NA	TRBV6-1	TGTGCCAGCAGTGAAGGTTGGAAACTGTTTTTT	CASSEGWKLFF
few	TRBJ1-1	NA	TRBV20-1	TGCAGTGCACGTAGAGGAGGCACTGAAGCTTTCTTT	CSARRGGTEAFF
NA	TRBJ1-1	NA	TRBV16	TGTGCCAGCAGCCAGGACTCTGCTGAAGCTTTCTTT	CASSQDSAEAFF
NA	TRBJ1-1	NA	TRBV25-1	TGTGCCAGCAGTGAATACTGGGGGGGCATGAACACTGAAGCTTTCTTT	CASSEYWGGMNTEAFF
NA	TRBJ2-4	NA	TRBV25-1	TGTGCCAGCAGTGACAGGGGCCTGGTAGACATTCAGTACTTC	CASSDRGLVDIQYF
NA	TRBJ2-5	NA	TRBV7-2	TGTGCCAGCAGCCCTGTAACGGGCGCCGATTGGACCCAGTACTTC	CASSPVTGADWTQYF
few	TRBJ2-7	NA	TRBV7-2	TGTGCCAGCAGCTTATGGGGGCCTAGCTCCTACGAGCAGTACTTC	CASSLWGPSSYEQYF
once	TRBJ2-5	TRBD1	TRBV7-9	TGTGCCAGCAGCTTAGCGACAGGGCAAGAGACCCAGTACTTC	CASSLATGQETQYF
NA	TRBJ2-1	NA	TRBV27	TGTGCCAGCAGTGATAGACAGCCGAGCTCCTACAATGAGCAGTTCTTC	CASSDRQPSSYNEQFF
NA	TRBJ1-2	NA	TRBV7-9	TGTGCCAGCAGCTTGGGGCAGGGACACTATGGCTACACCTTC	CASSLGQGHYGYTF
NA	TRBJ1-2	NA	TRBV13	TGTGCCAGCAGCTCGCAGGGTTCCTATGGCTACACCTTC	CASSSQGSYGYTF
few	TRBJ1-5	NA	TRBV6-1	TGTGCCAGCACTCGGGTTGCCAATCAGCCCCAGCATTTT	CASTRVANQPQHF
few	TRBJ2-5	TRBD2	TRBV6-2/TRBV6-3	TGTGCCAGCAGTCTGGGACTAGCGGGAGCGGAAGAGACCCAGTACTTC	CASSLGLAGAEETQYF
few	TRBJ2-5	TRBD2	TRBV10-3	TGTGCCGACGGAATGGGGACTAGCTGCGAGACCCAGTACTTC	CADGMGTSCETQYF
few	TRBJ2-4	NA	TRBV7-9	TGTGCCAGCAGCCAGGACAGAAACATTCAGTACTTC	CASSQDRNIQYF
few	TRBJ1-5	NA	TRBV6-2/TRBV6-3	TGTGCCAGCAGTTACGACAATCAGCCCCAGCATTTT	CASSYDNQPQHF
NA	TRBJ2-1	NA	TRBV7-9	TGTGCCAGCAGCTCGGAGGGGCTATCCAACAATGAGCAGTTCTTC	CASSSEGLSNNEQFF
NA	TRBJ2-2	NA	TRBV24-1	TGTGCCACCGGCGCATCACGGGACGTTGACACCGGGGAGCTGTTTTTT	CATGASRDVDTGELFF
NA	TRBJ2-7	TRBD2	TRBV7-8	TGTGCCAGCAGCCCTCAGCGGGGGGCCGCCTACGAGCAGTACTTC	CASSPQRGAAYEQYF
few	TRBJ2-7	NA	TRBV3-1	TGTGCCAGCAGCCAAGATTTCGGCGGATCCTACGAGCAGTACTTC	CASSQDFGGSYEQYF
NA	TRBJ1-3	NA	TRBV6-5	TGTGCCAGCAGTTACCATCCGAAGGGGAGCGCAGAAAACACCATATATTTT	CASSYHPKGSAENTIYF
few	TRBJ1-2	TRBD1	TRBV6-5	TGTGCCAGCAATGACTTTACCGGGACAGTTAACTATGGCTACACCTTC	CASNDFTGTVNYGYTF
NA	TRBJ1-1	NA	TRBV4-1	TGTGCCAGCAGCATTCGGACGGGCTCGAGGACTGAAGCTTTCTTT	CASSIRTGSRTEAFF
once	TRBJ2-1	NA	TRBV28	TGTGCCAGCAGTCCCCTTATCAATGAGCAGTTCTTC	CASSPLINEQFF
few	TRBJ2-7	NA	TRBV7-8	TGTGCCAGCAGCCCCCATGCACAGGACCACGAGCAGTACTTC	CASSPHAQDHEQYF
NA	TRBJ2-5	NA	TRBV7-6	TGTGCCAGCAGCCTGGGGGGCTCGCGGGTAGAGACCCAGTACTTC	CASSLGGSRVETQYF
few	TRBJ2-3	NA	TRBV2	TGTGCCAGCAGTTGGACTGGGGTGGATACGCAGTATTTT	CASSWTGVDTQYF
few	TRBJ1-6	NA	TRBV6-8	TGTGCCAGCAGTTACTCGTCCGGGGCTGGTAATTCACCCCTCCACTTT	CASSYSSGAGNSPLHF
NA	TRBJ2-7	TRBD1	TRBV12-3/TRBV12-4	TGTGCCAGCAGCCCTGGGACAGCAACGTTTGGCGAGCAGTACTTC	CASSPGTATFGEQYF
NA	TRBJ2-1	NA	TRBV7-6	TGTGCCAGCAGCTTAACGATGTTTGGGAATGAGCAGTTCTTC	CASSLTMFGNEQFF
NA	TRBJ1-2	TRBD1	TRBV7-2	TGTGCCAGCAGCCCAGGGACAGATAACTATGGCTACACCTTC	CASSPGTDNYGYTF
NA	TRBJ2-1	TRBD1	TRBV25-1	TGTGCCAGCAGCGACAGGGGCGCGACCTACAATGAGCAGTTCTTC	CASSDRGATYNEQFF